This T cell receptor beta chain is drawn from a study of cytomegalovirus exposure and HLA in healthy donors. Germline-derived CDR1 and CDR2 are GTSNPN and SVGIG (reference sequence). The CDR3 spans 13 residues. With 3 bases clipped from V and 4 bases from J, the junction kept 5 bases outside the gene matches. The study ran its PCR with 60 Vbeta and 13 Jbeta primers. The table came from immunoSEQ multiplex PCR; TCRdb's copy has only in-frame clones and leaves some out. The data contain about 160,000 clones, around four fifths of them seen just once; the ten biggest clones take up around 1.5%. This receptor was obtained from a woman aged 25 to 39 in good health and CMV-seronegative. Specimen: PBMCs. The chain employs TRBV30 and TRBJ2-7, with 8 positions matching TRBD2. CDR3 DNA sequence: TGTGCCTGGAGAGCGGGGGAAATTTACGAGCAGTACTTC. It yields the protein CAWRAGEIYEQYF. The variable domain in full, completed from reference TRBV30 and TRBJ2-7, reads SQTIHQWPATLVQPVGSPLSLECTVEGTSNPNLYWYRQAAGRGLQLLFYSVGIGQISSEVPQNLSASRPQDRQFILSSKKLLLSDSGFYLCAWRAGEIYEQYFGPGTRLTVT.